This is a list of T cell receptor beta chains from one sample in a study of patients and donors after allogeneic stem cell transplantation. TCRdb redid the calling of the RT-PCR reads with MiXCR, one entry per CDR3 protein. The data contain 800,000 to 1,000,000 distinct CDR3 sequences, roughly 18% of them singletons. The sample was blood, either unsorted or a sorted T cell fraction (not recorded which). The receptors were sampled from a human donor who was either an allogeneic HSCT recipient or a stem cell or donor lymphocyte infusion donor (not recorded which). It is not recorded whose cells these are; they may come from a transplant donor. The CDR3 runs from the conserved cysteine through the conserved F or W. The order of the fields is clone size, V gene, D gene, J gene, CDR3 protein, CDR3 DNA. A D gene is named only where the DNA matches it firmly. Size values are once, few and many counts, or a class for expanded clones, and some rows have none.

size: few; V: TRBV7-2; D: NA; J: TRBJ2-4; CDR3: CASSTSWDIQYF; DNA: TGTGCCAGCAGCACCAGTTGGGACATTCAGTACTTC
size: few; V: TRBV5-1; D: TRBD1; J: TRBJ2-3; CDR3: CASSWRQGQPNTQYF; DNA: TGCGCCAGCAGTTGGCGACAGGGGCAGCCAAATACGCAGTATTTT
size: few; V: TRBV12-3/TRBV12-4; D: TRBD1; J: TRBJ1-1; CDR3: CASSQPTGGRAFF; DNA: TGTGCCAGCAGTCAACCGACAGGGGGCAGGGCTTTCTTT
size: NA; V: TRBV7-9; D: NA; J: TRBJ2-5; CDR3: CASSYREQQETQYF; DNA: TGTGCCAGCAGCTATCGCGAGCAGCAAGAGACCCAGTACTTC
size: NA; V: TRBV28; D: TRBD2; J: TRBJ2-7; CDR3: CASSHPGTSGYEQYF; DNA: TGTGCCAGCAGTCACCCCGGGACTAGCGGATACGAGCAGTACTTC
size: NA; V: TRBV7-9; D: NA; J: TRBJ2-6; CDR3: CATLIGANVLTF; DNA: TGTGCCACCTTGATCGGGGCCAACGTCCTGACTTTC
size: few; V: TRBV29-1; D: NA; J: TRBJ2-3; CDR3: CSVRGVLTDTQYF; DNA: TGCAGCGTTAGGGGGGTGTTGACAGATACGCAGTATTTT
size: NA; V: TRBV15; D: NA; J: TRBJ2-7; CDR3: CATARDFDYGQYF; DNA: TGTGCCACGGCGAGGGACTTTGACTACGGGCAGTACTTC
size: few; V: TRBV14; D: NA; J: TRBJ2-7; CDR3: CASSQRRAGLAYEQYF; DNA: TGTGCCAGCAGCCAAAGGAGGGCAGGGTTAGCCTACGAGCAGTACTTC
size: NA; V: TRBV4-3; D: NA; J: TRBJ2-7; CDR3: CASSQARISYEQYF; DNA: TGCGCCAGCAGCCAAGCTCGGATCTCCTACGAGCAGTACTTC
size: NA; V: TRBV11-2; D: TRBD1; J: TRBJ2-2; CDR3: CASSLPWTGSSLGAGELFF; DNA: TGTGCCAGCAGCTTACCCTGGACAGGGTCTAGCCTGGGGGCCGGGGAGCTGTTTTTT
size: NA; V: TRBV27; D: NA; J: TRBJ2-3; CDR3: CASSWVAGATDTQYF; DNA: TGTGCCAGCAGCTGGGTGGCGGGCGCCACAGATACGCAGTATTTT
size: NA; V: TRBV9; D: NA; J: TRBJ2-6; CDR3: CASSNTRVSGANVLTF; DNA: TGTGCCAGCAGTAATACCAGGGTCTCTGGGGCCAACGTCCTGACTTTC
size: few; V: TRBV12-3/TRBV12-4; D: NA; J: TRBJ2-6; CDR3: CASRPFLTGLRGGANVLTF; DNA: TGTGCCAGCAGACCATTTTTAACAGGGCTCAGAGGTGGGGCCAACGTCCTGACTTTC
size: many; V: TRBV10-3; D: NA; J: TRBJ2-3; CDR3: CATGGTDTQYF; DNA: TGTGCCACCGGAGGCACAGATACGCAGTATTTT
size: many; V: TRBV6-5; D: NA; J: TRBJ1-1; CDR3: CASSYVGGNTEAFF; DNA: TGTGCCAGCAGTTACGTGGGGGGGAACACTGAAGCTTTCTTT
size: many; V: TRBV12-3/TRBV12-4; D: TRBD1; J: TRBJ2-5; CDR3: CASRATGEETQYF; DNA: TGTGCCAGCAGAGCGACAGGGGAAGAGACCCAGTACTTC
size: NA; V: TRBV15; D: NA; J: TRBJ2-5; CDR3: CATSREGADKSGQETQYF; DNA: TGTGCCACCAGCAGAGAGGGAGCCGACAAAAGCGGACAAGAGACCCAGTACTTC
size: few; V: TRBV27; D: TRBD1; J: TRBJ2-7; CDR3: CASIYSGQGIYEQYF; DNA: TGTGCCAGCATTTACTCGGGACAGGGGATCTACGAGCAGTACTTC
size: many; V: TRBV10-3; D: TRBD2; J: TRBJ2-1; CDR3: CAISESQVSRLAEYNEQFF; DNA: TGTGCCATCAGTGAGTCACAGGTCTCTAGACTAGCGGAGTACAATGAGCAGTTCTTC
size: NA; V: TRBV12-3/TRBV12-4; D: NA; J: TRBJ2-3; CDR3: CASSPTRRSQYF; DNA: TGTGCCAGCAGCCCAACGAGGCGGTCGCAGTATTTT
size: NA; V: TRBV18; D: TRBD1; J: TRBJ2-7; CDR3: CASSPGGTGAGEQYF; DNA: TGTGCCAGCTCACCAGGTGGGACAGGAGCAGGGGAGCAGTACTTC
size: many; V: TRBV5-1; D: NA; J: TRBJ2-1; CDR3: CASSLVASSYNEQFF; DNA: TGCGCCAGCAGCTTAGTCGCGTCTAGCTACAATGAGCAGTTCTTC
size: NA; V: TRBV6-2/TRBV6-3; D: TRBD1; J: TRBJ1-1; CDR3: CASSITGQGVSSVF; DNA: TGTGCCAGCAGTATAACGGGACAGGGGGTGTCGTCGGTCTTT
size: few; V: TRBV12-3/TRBV12-4; D: NA; J: TRBJ1-2; CDR3: CASSAGVRSPLNYGYTF; DNA: TGTGCCAGCAGTGCTGGGGTGCGTTCACCTTTGAACTATGGCTACACCTTC
size: few; V: TRBV7-6; D: TRBD1; J: TRBJ1-1; CDR3: CASSSGTGTGFMNTEAFF; DNA: TGTGCCAGCAGCTCAGGGACAGGGACAGGCTTCATGAACACTGAAGCTTTCTTT
size: few; V: TRBV2; D: TRBD1; J: TRBJ1-5; CDR3: CASRRDRDSNQPQHF; DNA: TGTGCCAGCAGAAGGGACAGAGATAGCAATCAGCCCCAGCATTTT
size: NA; V: TRBV5-6; D: TRBD2; J: TRBJ2-4; CDR3: CASSPRSGLADVSLAKNIQYF; DNA: TGTGCCAGCAGCCCCAGATCGGGACTAGCGGACGTCAGTCTAGCCAAAAACATTCAGTACTTC
size: NA; V: TRBV19; D: TRBD1; J: TRBJ1-1; CDR3: CASSPQQGTHALMNTEAFF; DNA: TGTGCCAGTAGTCCACAACAGGGGACACATGCTCTCATGAACACTGAAGCTTTCTTT
size: NA; V: TRBV11-3; D: TRBD1; J: TRBJ2-5; CDR3: CASSPPDRVETQYF; DNA: TGTGCCAGCAGCCCCCCGGACAGGGTAGAGACCCAGTACTTC
size: NA; V: TRBV20-1; D: NA; J: TRBJ2-3; CDR3: CSARVRADTQYF; DNA: TGCAGTGCTAGAGTGCGGGCAGATACGCAGTATTTT
size: many; V: TRBV12-3/TRBV12-4; D: NA; J: TRBJ2-2; CDR3: CASSLGGSAGELFF; DNA: TGTGCCAGCAGTTTGGGGGGCTCGGCCGGGGAGCTGTTTTTT
size: many; V: TRBV29-1; D: NA; J: TRBJ2-1; CDR3: CSVAVSSSYNEQFF; DNA: TGCAGCGTTGCTGTAAGTAGCTCCTACAATGAGCAGTTCTTC
size: NA; V: TRBV19; D: NA; J: TRBJ2-5; CDR3: CASSIKRWPHQETQYF; DNA: TGTGCCAGTAGTATCAAGAGATGGCCTCACCAAGAGACCCAGTACTTC
size: NA; V: TRBV20-1; D: NA; J: TRBJ2-7; CDR3: CSASRGSYSYEQYF; DNA: TGCAGTGCTTCGAGGGGGTCGTACTCCTACGAGCAGTACTTC
size: NA; V: TRBV7-3; D: NA; J: TRBJ2-2; CDR3: CASSSQGATTEELFF; DNA: TGTGCCAGCAGCTCCCAGGGAGCTACCACCGAGGAGCTGTTTTTT
size: NA; V: TRBV9; D: TRBD2; J: TRBJ2-1; CDR3: CASSVGTSGINEQFF; DNA: TGTGCCAGCAGCGTAGGGACTAGCGGGATTAACGAGCAGTTCTTC
size: few; V: TRBV12-3/TRBV12-4; D: TRBD2; J: TRBJ2-2; CDR3: CASSFVAGGPPGELFF; DNA: TGTGCCAGCAGTTTCGTAGCGGGAGGGCCGCCCGGGGAGCTGTTTTTT
size: NA; V: TRBV7-8; D: NA; J: TRBJ2-5; CDR3: CASSTRQLQETQYF; DNA: TGTGCCAGCAGCACAAGACAGCTCCAAGAGACCCAGTACTTC
size: NA; V: TRBV3-1; D: NA; J: TRBJ1-1; CDR3: CASSPSRDTEAFF; DNA: TGTGCCAGCAGCCCCAGCAGGGACACTGAAGCTTTCTTT
size: NA; V: TRBV20-1; D: TRBD2; J: TRBJ2-1; CDR3: CSAKILEAGVYNEQFF; DNA: TGCAGTGCTAAAATCTTGGAAGCGGGAGTCTACAATGAGCAGTTCTTC
size: few; V: TRBV5-1; D: NA; J: TRBJ1-3; CDR3: CASATDPSGNTIYF; DNA: TGCGCCAGCGCTACAGATCCCTCTGGAAACACCATATATTTT
size: NA; V: TRBV7-3; D: TRBD2; J: TRBJ2-1; CDR3: CASSWGGPSLVYEQFF; DNA: TGTGCCAGCAGCTGGGGGGGACCGAGCCTGGTATATGAGCAGTTCTTC
size: many; V: TRBV10-3; D: NA; J: TRBJ2-2; CDR3: CAISESTGGNTGELFF; DNA: TGTGCCATCAGTGAGTCCACAGGCGGGAACACCGGGGAGCTGTTTTTT
size: NA; V: TRBV19; D: NA; J: TRBJ2-1; CDR3: CASSPFVRGGSYNEQFF; DNA: TGTGCCAGTAGCCCTTTCGTTCGGGGAGGCTCCTACAATGAGCAGTTCTTC
size: few; V: TRBV28; D: TRBD1; J: TRBJ2-2; CDR3: CASSLRLGQENTGELFF; DNA: TGTGCCAGCAGTTTGAGGCTCGGACAGGAGAACACCGGGGAGCTGTTTTTT
size: NA; V: TRBV6-2/TRBV6-3; D: NA; J: TRBJ2-7; CDR3: CASSQDTNYEQYF; DNA: TGTGCCAGCAGTCAGGACACTAACTACGAGCAGTACTTC
size: NA; V: TRBV6-2/TRBV6-3; D: TRBD1; J: TRBJ2-3; CDR3: CASRPTGSVSTDTQYF; DNA: TGTGCCAGCAGACCGACAGGGTCCGTCAGCACAGATACGCAGTATTTT
size: few; V: TRBV2; D: TRBD2; J: TRBJ2-2; CDR3: CASSVNGLAGYTGELFF; DNA: TGTGCCAGCAGTGTAAATGGGCTAGCGGGCTACACCGGGGAGCTGTTTTTT
size: NA; V: TRBV15; D: TRBD2; J: TRBJ2-1; CDR3: CATSRATLAGGQSSYNEQFF; DNA: TGTGCCACCAGCAGAGCTACACTAGCGGGAGGGCAAAGCTCCTACAATGAGCAGTTCTTC
size: NA; V: TRBV12-3/TRBV12-4; D: NA; J: TRBJ2-7; CDR3: CASSFSRGAGEQYF; DNA: TGTGCCAGCAGTTTTAGCCGGGGGGCGGGCGAGCAGTACTTC
size: few; V: TRBV21-1; D: NA; J: TRBJ2-7; CDR3: CANRGTGDYEQYF; DNA: TGTGCCAACAGAGGGACAGGCGACTACGAGCAGTACTTC
size: few; V: TRBV6-1; D: TRBD1; J: TRBJ2-5; CDR3: CASRNRGVETQYF; DNA: TGTGCCAGCAGGAACAGGGGCGTGGAGACCCAGTACTTC